This T cell receptor (beta chain) was sequenced during a study of shared T cell receptors in the human thymus. Produced via immunoSEQ multiplex PCR; TCRdb's table is partial and in-frame only. This sample carries some 720,000 clones, roughly 90% of them seen once, and the ten largest clones take about 0.01%. This clone has a handful of counts. Trimming cost V 3 bases and J 0 bases; bases outside gene matches: 14. Per germline, CDR1 SGHDN and CDR2 FVKESK. The CDR3 runs to 20 residues. The same data also went into a second study, on human thymus T cells. That work states: Having surgery to correct congenital heart defects, healthy Finnish infants acted as the donors. The thymus tissue came from resections taken during corrective heart surgery.

The genes are TRBV14 and TRBJ2-6; 7 bases align to TRBD1. The sequence derives from a boy in the first two years of life with a congenital heart defect. Sequencing was done on a sample of thymocytes. CDR3 bases: TGTGCCAGCAGCCAGGATATCGGGGACAGTCCTTTCTCTGGGGCCAACGTCCTGACTTTC. Translating gives CASSQDIGDSPFSGANVLTF.